This T cell receptor (beta chain) was obtained from a study of vaccination and CD4 T cells after COVID-19. Study overall: Either a CEFX pool, an HIV-1 Nef pool, or no peptide was added to control cultures.

Whole-study findings and limits: Analysis covered relatively few convalescent patients and lacked any early post-infection timepoints.

Treatment indicated: roughly ten-day PBMC culture with coronavirus spike peptide pools or control peptides (ViraFEST assay). This clonotype was recorded a few times. Its antigen is still unknown. Scientists ran DNA taken from cultured CD4+ T cells through the Oncomine TCR Beta short-read assay for sequencing. DNA came from CD4+ T cells after culture. TCRdb itself ran the PCR reads through MiXCR, one entry per CDR3 protein. Among roughly 8,000 distinct CDR3 sequences listed, roughly 72% were seen once. The CDR3 spans 15 residues. Germline CDR1 is LNHDA and CDR2 is SQIVND (reference sequence). Between the trimmed V and J ends, which lost 1 base and 6 bases, there was a span of 13 bases.

The chain recombines TRBV19 with TRBJ1-5, with unresolved D. Material: CD4+ T cells from blood, cultured in vitro. This receptor was obtained from a human donor who had recovered from COVID-19. CDR3 protein: CASSIGALTGQPQHF. DNA of the CDR3: TGTGCCAGTAGTATAGGAGCCCTAACGGGTCAGCCCCAGCATTTT.